This TCR beta chain came from a study of T cells in Graves' hyperthyroidism and ophthalmopathy (dated by TCRdb to about 2019). For context, the study as a whole: Peripheral blood samples were taken at initial diagnosis, before any treatment was given. TCR V-J signatures able to tell the groups apart were searched for in a discovery cohort of 100 patients, of whom under 45 had Graves' ophthalmopathy and roughly 59 had stable Graves' hyperthyroidism. Whether ophthalmopathy could be predicted prospectively was tested in an independent validation cohort made up of roughly 20 hyperthyroidism patients plus 17 patients who later progressed to ophthalmopathy. The roughly 90 discovery patients were divided at random into training and test sets in a 7:3 ratio. In roughly six Graves' hyperthyroidism patients, the study also compared T-cell repertoires from thyroid tissue with T-cell repertoires from blood. After blood sampling, hyperthyroidism patients were treated with methimazole at a starting dose of 30 mg daily, and ophthalmopathy patients were treated with high-dose intravenous methylprednisolone. The paper describes TCR Vbeta CDR3 sequencing of more than 120 peripheral blood samples, made up of some 42 ophthalmopathy patients, some 80 hyperthyroidism patients and 17 progressor patients. Overall study outcomes, separate from this receptor: No statistical method was used to set the sample size in advance, and investigators knew the group allocation. Most expanded thyroid clonotypes (frequency above 0.001) were also detected in blood, a finding suggesting that blood repertoires may reflect thyroid immune responses. In validation, progression to ophthalmopathy was predicted by the model with about 70% sensitivity and roughly 72% specificity, a median of roughly six months before onset. Ophthalmopathy was separated from stable hyperthyroidism by a 13 V-J signature model, with just over 85% sensitivity and about 81% specificity obtained in cross-validation and 80%/75% obtained in testing.

Ophthalmopathy patients had moderately to severely active disease, with a Clinical Activity Score of 3 or more, a NOSPECS grade of 4 or more, and a disease duration of less than 3 months. The study excluded patients with uncontrolled infections, other autoimmune diseases, pregnancy or lactation. Clinical symptoms, serum thyroxine and TRAb, thyroid ultrasound, and orbital computed tomography formed the basis for the diagnoses. Ficoll-Paque density gradient centrifugation was used to isolate PBMCs from approximately 10 ml of fresh peripheral blood. Total RNA was extracted with Trizol reagent, and quality was checked on an Agilent 2100 Bioanalyzer. This clonotype was picked up a small number of times. The antigen it recognizes is unknown. The sample holds no much larger clone one base away, and base qualities are not on file. CDR1 KGHSH and CDR2 LQKENI are derived from the germline V gene. V is trimmed back by 2 bases and J by 4 bases, and the junction contains 2 bases that no gene match accounts for. From cysteine to phenylalanine, the CDR3 is 14 amino acids long. Of the read, only the CDR3 DNA is kept; its 42 bases are in frame from base 1.

TCR beta CDR3 regions were amplified from RNA transcripts. The TCR CDR3 was subjected to a first round of RT-PCR using the HTBI primer set and the Qiagen OneStep RT-PCR kit. The libraries were constructed in a second round of multiplex PCR and then size-selected and purified. Libraries were sequenced paired-end with 100 bp reads on an Illumina HiSeq2000. As for the original processing: SOAPnuke was used to process the raw data, removing reads that contained adapters or uncalled bases, had a mean Phred below 15, or lacked an exact match to the constant primer or identifier. High-quality paired reads were merged using COPE v1.2.5, and each unique nucleotide sequence was defined as a clonotype. Clonotypes were aligned to IMGT TRBV, TRBD and TRBJ reference segments using MiTCR v1.1. Analysis was restricted to V-J combinations with a frequency above 0.0001, which covered roughly 99% of repertoires. A TCS score was defined as the ratio of F50 (clonal expansion) to E x V (chaos), with BLOSUM62-based TCRdist applied between CDR3 peptides within each V-J. Welch's t-statistics and random forest reduced around 510 V-J features to under 15, which were used in a naive Bayes classifier (R e1071). TCRdb applied fastp at Q25 and MiXCR to the public reads, then kept only in-frame beta chains. Every entry covers one CDR3 protein and lists the most common genes and DNA from its rows. TCRdb assigned the V and J calls; the authors' analysis was not used. The sample has fewer than 450,000 distinct CDR3 sequences on record, roughly 18% of them singletons. The ten largest clones take up 40% to 45% of the sample.

The origin of this receptor is a man between 18 and 35 years old with Graves' ophthalmopathy. Sequencing used blood. The sequence joins TRBV18 to TRBJ1-2, with 9 bases aligning to TRBD1. The nucleotide sequence is given as TGTGCCAGCTCACCAACGGACAGGGGCTATGGCTACACCTTC. It translates as CASSPTDRGYGYTF.